Listed below are T cell receptor beta chains from one sample, sequenced in a study of cytomegalovirus exposure and HLA in healthy donors. Sequencing used immunoSEQ multiplex PCR; TCRdb keeps in-frame clones, though not all of them. The repertoire has about 160,000 clones, about 81% of them found once; the top ten carry over 1.2%. The sample taken for sequencing was PBMCs. The receptors were sampled from a girl under 18 in good health and CMV-seropositive. CDR3s include the opening cysteine and the closing phenylalanine or tryptophan. The order of the fields is CDR3 protein, CDR3 DNA, D gene, clone size, V gene, J gene. A D gene is named only where the DNA matches it firmly. The size entry is marked missing in some rows and otherwise reads once, few, many or a size class.

cdr3_aa: CASSLGPDTEAFF
cdr3_nt: TGTGCCAGCAGCTTAGGCCCGGACACTGAAGCTTTCTTT
d_call: NA
clone_size: NA
v_call: TRBV7-9
j_call: TRBJ1-1

cdr3_aa: CARSLAWTVSYEQYF
cdr3_nt: TGTGCCAGAAGCTTGGCTTGGACAGTCTCCTACGAGCAGTACTTC
d_call: NA
clone_size: once
v_call: TRBV5-3
j_call: TRBJ2-7

cdr3_aa: CASSYSDRGGEKLFF
cdr3_nt: TGTGCCAGCAGTTATTCCGACAGGGGAGGAGAAAAACTGTTTTTT
d_call: TRBD1
clone_size: NA
v_call: TRBV6-6
j_call: TRBJ1-4

cdr3_aa: CASSATSGRDPHTDTQYF
cdr3_nt: TGTGCCAGCAGTGCTACTAGCGGGAGGGATCCACACACAGATACGCAGTATTTT
d_call: TRBD2
clone_size: NA
v_call: TRBV25-1
j_call: TRBJ2-3

cdr3_aa: CASSLSYEQYF
cdr3_nt: TGTGCCAGCAGCCTCTCCTACGAGCAGTACTTC
d_call: NA
clone_size: NA
v_call: TRBV7-3
j_call: TRBJ2-7

cdr3_aa: CATSRDLSSGPETQYF
cdr3_nt: TGTGCCACCAGCAGAGATCTGTCCTCAGGGCCAGAGACCCAGTACTTC
d_call: NA
clone_size: NA
v_call: TRBV15
j_call: TRBJ2-5

cdr3_aa: CASSFSTSQGNQPQHF
cdr3_nt: TGTGCCAGCAGCTTTTCCACGTCGCAGGGCAATCAGCCCCAGCATTTT
d_call: NA
clone_size: NA
v_call: TRBV7-9
j_call: TRBJ1-5

cdr3_aa: CASRQTAVNEQFF
cdr3_nt: TGTGCCAGCAGGCAAACAGCTGTCAATGAGCAGTTCTTC
d_call: NA
clone_size: NA
v_call: TRBV11-2
j_call: TRBJ2-1

cdr3_aa: CASSATSDRRTDTQYF
cdr3_nt: TGTGCCAGCAGCGCCACTAGCGACAGACGCACAGATACGCAGTATTTT
d_call: TRBD2
clone_size: NA
v_call: TRBV9
j_call: TRBJ2-3

cdr3_aa: CASSLSGGPYGYTF
cdr3_nt: TGTGCCAGCAGTTTATCGGGGGGGCCCTATGGCTACACCTTC
d_call: NA
clone_size: NA
v_call: TRBV27
j_call: TRBJ1-2

cdr3_aa: CSASASGGPADTQYF
cdr3_nt: TGCAGCGCTAGCGCGTCGGGAGGGCCCGCAGATACGCAGTATTTT
d_call: TRBD2
clone_size: NA
v_call: TRBV29-1
j_call: TRBJ2-3

cdr3_aa: CASRMGQGGNTEAFF
cdr3_nt: TGTGCCAGCAGGATGGGACAGGGGGGAAACACTGAAGCTTTCTTT
d_call: TRBD1
clone_size: NA
v_call: TRBV6-1
j_call: TRBJ1-1

cdr3_aa: CATGTAGAADTQYF
cdr3_nt: TGTGCCACCGGTACAGCGGGAGCCGCAGATACGCAGTATTTT
d_call: TRBD2
clone_size: NA
v_call: TRBV19
j_call: TRBJ2-3

cdr3_aa: CASSQDGGGINYGYTF
cdr3_nt: TGCGCCAGCAGCCAAGACGGGGGGGGTATTAACTATGGCTACACCTTC
d_call: NA
clone_size: NA
v_call: TRBV4-3
j_call: TRBJ1-2

cdr3_aa: CASSVGNGVTGELFF
cdr3_nt: TGTGCCAGCAGCGTAGGTAACGGGGTCACCGGGGAGCTGTTTTTT
d_call: NA
clone_size: NA
v_call: TRBV9
j_call: TRBJ2-2

cdr3_aa: CASSVGDIHTDTQYF
cdr3_nt: TGTGCCAGCAGCGTAGGGGACATCCACACAGATACGCAGTATTTT
d_call: NA
clone_size: NA
v_call: TRBV9
j_call: TRBJ2-3

cdr3_aa: CASSSWGRDYEQYF
cdr3_nt: TGTGCCAGTAGTAGCTGGGGCAGGGACTACGAGCAGTACTTC
d_call: NA
clone_size: NA
v_call: TRBV19
j_call: TRBJ2-7

cdr3_aa: CASSPRLAGAPDTQYF
cdr3_nt: TGTGCCAGTAGTCCAAGACTAGCGGGAGCGCCAGATACGCAGTATTTT
d_call: TRBD2
clone_size: NA
v_call: TRBV19
j_call: TRBJ2-3

cdr3_aa: CASSRGGQYGYTF
cdr3_nt: TGTGCCAGCAGTCGGGGGGGGCAGTATGGCTACACCTTC
d_call: NA
clone_size: NA
v_call: TRBV25-1
j_call: TRBJ1-2

cdr3_aa: CASSRWTPVKGGELFF
cdr3_nt: TGTGCCAGCAGCCGTTGGACTCCGGTTAAGGGCGGGGAGCTGTTTTTT
d_call: NA
clone_size: NA
v_call: TRBV13
j_call: TRBJ2-2

cdr3_aa: CASSSGVSSYNEQFF
cdr3_nt: TGTGCCAGCAGTTCGGGAGTGTCCTCCTACAATGAGCAGTTCTTC
d_call: NA
clone_size: NA
v_call: TRBV11-2
j_call: TRBJ2-1

cdr3_aa: CASSSPILGQGQFF
cdr3_nt: TGTGCCAGCAGCTCCCCAATCTTAGGCCAGGGGCAGTTCTTC
d_call: NA
clone_size: NA
v_call: TRBV11-2
j_call: TRBJ2-1

cdr3_aa: CASSPQRTSGAYEQYF
cdr3_nt: TGTGCCAGCAGCCCCCAAAGGACTAGCGGGGCCTACGAGCAGTACTTC
d_call: TRBD2
clone_size: once
v_call: TRBV7-8
j_call: TRBJ2-7

cdr3_aa: CASSRLSIRTSGGAETQYF
cdr3_nt: TGCGCCAGCAGCCGGCTCTCCATCCGGACTAGCGGGGGGGCTGAGACCCAGTACTTC
d_call: TRBD2
clone_size: NA
v_call: TRBV5-1
j_call: TRBJ2-5

cdr3_aa: CASSSDSGVYTGELFF
cdr3_nt: TGTGCCAGCAGCTCTGATTCCGGGGTCTACACCGGGGAGCTGTTTTTT
d_call: NA
clone_size: NA
v_call: TRBV11-3
j_call: TRBJ2-2

cdr3_aa: CASSLGQGGGTEAFF
cdr3_nt: TGTGCCAGCAGCTTAGGACAGGGGGGTGGCACTGAAGCTTTCTTT
d_call: TRBD1
clone_size: NA
v_call: TRBV7-3
j_call: TRBJ1-1

cdr3_aa: CASASPLGQGAAYEQYF
cdr3_nt: TGTGCCAGCGCCTCCCCGTTGGGACAGGGGGCAGCCTACGAGCAGTACTTC
d_call: TRBD1
clone_size: NA
v_call: TRBV28
j_call: TRBJ2-7

cdr3_aa: CAWSVRGRGTDTQYF
cdr3_nt: TGTGCCTGGAGTGTAAGGGGGAGGGGCACAGATACGCAGTATTTT
d_call: NA
clone_size: NA
v_call: TRBV30
j_call: TRBJ2-3

cdr3_aa: CASSATGVPFYEQYF
cdr3_nt: TGTGCCAGCAGCGCAACAGGGGTTCCATTTTACGAGCAGTACTTC
d_call: TRBD1
clone_size: NA
v_call: TRBV7-9
j_call: TRBJ2-7

cdr3_aa: CASSPHSSDRSQYF
cdr3_nt: TGTGCCAGCAGCCCCCACTCAAGCGATAGGTCCCAGTACTTC
d_call: NA
clone_size: NA
v_call: TRBV4-2
j_call: TRBJ2-5

cdr3_aa: CASSPRTGANEQFF
cdr3_nt: TGTGCCAGCTCACCCAGGACAGGCGCCAATGAGCAGTTCTTC
d_call: TRBD1
clone_size: NA
v_call: TRBV18
j_call: TRBJ2-1

cdr3_aa: CASSRGTENTQYF
cdr3_nt: TGTGCCAGCTCACGAGGGACAGAAAATACGCAGTATTTT
d_call: TRBD1
clone_size: NA
v_call: TRBV18
j_call: TRBJ2-3

cdr3_aa: CASSHRGGLGYSNQPQHF
cdr3_nt: TGTGCCAGCAGTCATAGGGGGGGGCTTGGATATAGCAATCAGCCCCAGCATTTT
d_call: NA
clone_size: once
v_call: TRBV27
j_call: TRBJ1-5

cdr3_aa: CASSFRLGLVRETQYF
cdr3_nt: TGTGCCAGCAGTTTCAGGCTCGGACTAGTGCGAGAGACCCAGTACTTC
d_call: TRBD2
clone_size: once
v_call: TRBV28
j_call: TRBJ2-5

cdr3_aa: CASSPWQVNYGYTF
cdr3_nt: TGTGCCAGCTCACCGTGGCAGGTCAACTATGGCTACACCTTC
d_call: NA
clone_size: NA
v_call: TRBV18
j_call: TRBJ1-2

cdr3_aa: CASSLRRQETQYF
cdr3_nt: TGCGCCAGCAGCCTTCGCAGACAAGAGACCCAGTACTTC
d_call: NA
clone_size: NA
v_call: TRBV4-1
j_call: TRBJ2-5

cdr3_aa: CASSLAGQGRQPQHF
cdr3_nt: TGCGCCAGCAGCTTGGCCGGACAGGGACGGCAGCCCCAGCATTTT
d_call: TRBD1
clone_size: NA
v_call: TRBV5-1
j_call: TRBJ1-5